This passage covers 12 T cell receptor beta chains from one sample sequenced in a study of post-analysis software for immune sequencing data. Study results and limitations: The five TRBV segments detected at higher frequency in patients than in controls included TRBV5-6, TRBV5-1 and TRBV20-1.

Their cognate antigens are unknown. cDNA libraries of TCR beta carried unique molecular identifiers. TCRdb reprocessed the PCR reads with MiXCR, giving one entry per CDR3 protein. The table shows about 810,000 distinct CDR3 sequences, with approximately 53% occurring only once. The material sequenced was blood. The receptor source for this set is a girl between 10 and 17 years old with multiple sclerosis.

The chain uses TRBV5-1 and TRBJ1-1; 8 bases fit TRBD1. This CDR3 is 14 amino acids long. Germline CDR1 and CDR2: SGHRS and YFSETQ. After removal of 4 bases from V and 4 bases from J, the junction contained 6 bases not matched to a gene. CDR3 sequence: CASSKDRVGTEAFF. Here the CDR3 DNA reads TGCGCCAGCAGCAAGGACAGGGTGGGCACTGAAGCTTTCTTT. The variable domain in full, with the rest retrieved from reference TRBV5-1 and TRBJ1-1, is KAGVTQTPRYLIKTRGQQVTLSCSPISGHRSVSWYQQTPGQGLQFLFEYFSETQRNKGNFPGRFSGRQFSNSRSEMNVSTLELGDSALYLCASSKDRVGTEAFFGQGTRLTVV.

This chain joins TRBV7-9 and TRBJ2-5; 8 bases align to TRBD1. The tail of the sequence fits TRBJ2-7 better, so the J call may be wrong. This CDR3 comprises 16 residues. Germline V gene sequence: CDR1 SEHNR, CDR2 FQNEAQ (reference sequence). In DNA, the CDR3 is TGTGCCAGCAGCTTAGAAGGACAGGGCCTTTTCTACGAGCAGTACTTC. Protein product: CASSLEGQGLFYEQYF.

This chain joins TRBV20-1 and TRBJ2-7; 7 bases line up with TRBD2. CDR3 length: 13 residues. CDR1 and CDR2 (germline): DFQATT, SNEGSKA (reference sequence). V trimming: 0 bases; J trimming: 3 bases; junction bases outside the gene matches: 2. The CDR3 sequence is CSARELASYEQYF. The CDR3 DNA sequence: TGCAGTGCTAGAGAACTAGCGAGCTACGAGCAGTACTTC.

This clonotype showed up just a few times. The V and J genes are TRBV25-1 and TRBJ2-7; 7 positions agree with TRBD2. CDR1 is MGHDK, CDR2 SYGVNS, per germline. CDR3 size: 15 residues. The V segment lost 5 bases and the J segment 2 bases; nucleotides outside the gene matches: 9. In DNA, the CDR3 is TGTGCCAGCAGTTGGGCAGGGACTAACCCCTACGAGCAGTACTTC. Translated, it gives CASSWAGTNPYEQYF.

The chain couples TRBV20-1 to TRBJ2-7; D is possibly TRBD2 (7 bases). V was trimmed by 4 bases and J by 2 bases, leaving 15 bases between them. Germline CDR1 and CDR2: DFQATT and SNEGSKA (reference sequence). This CDR3 is 14 amino acids long. CDR3 residues: CSANRVGGPYEQYF. DNA for the CDR3: TGCAGTGCTAACCGAGTGGGGGGGCCCTACGAGCAGTACTTC.

The sample holds a few counts of this clonotype. The rearrangement joins TRBV7-6 to TRBJ2-7; 11 bases agree with TRBD1. The CDR3 runs to 16 residues. The V gene's germline CDR1 is SGHVS and CDR2 FNYEAQ. Unmatched junction bases numbered 6, after V lost 1 base and J lost 4 bases. CDR3 DNA: TGTGCCAGCAGCTTAGGGACAGGGGGCTTGGGTTACGAGCAGTACTTC. Translation: CASSLGTGGLGYEQYF.

Notes on this clonotype: Since no conserved phenylalanine or tryptophan closes the CDR3, a read error is the likely cause. The V gene is TRBV4-1, the J gene TRBJ2-3; 10 nucleotides agree with TRBD2. With 1 base clipped from V and 0 bases from J, the junction kept 7 bases outside the gene matches. The CDR3 runs to 18 residues. Germline V CDR1 and CDR2: MGHRA, YSYEKL. Here the CDR3 DNA reads TGCGCCAGCAGCCAAGGGACTAGCGGCCTCTCTAGCACAGATACGCAGTATTTG. It encodes CASSQGTSGLSSTDTQYL.

V usage is TRBV4-1 and J usage is TRBJ2-7; tentative D call: TRBD1 (6 bases). Trimming left V 5 bases short and J 3 bases short, with 20 bases between. CDR1 is MGHRA and CDR2 is YSYEKL in the germline V gene. The CDR3 runs 16 residues. In nucleotides, the CDR3 is TGCGCCAGCAGCTCCCCACCGCGGACAGTAGACTACGAGCAGTACTTC. Protein sequence: CASSSPPRTVDYEQYF.

The chain combines TRBV7-9 with TRBJ2-7, with D maybe TRBD1 (6 bases). Germline CDR1 reads SEHNR; CDR2 reads FQNEAQ (reference sequence). Deletions cut 2 bases from V and 4 bases from J, with 15 bases between. The CDR3 runs to 15 residues. This chain's CDR3 is CASSLSIGGEYEQYF. CDR3 bases: TGTGCCAGCAGCTTAAGTATAGGGGGTGAATACGAGCAGTACTTC.

The CDR3 DNA follows: TGCAGTGCCCTACCGCCGACTAGCGGGTGGGAGCAGTTCTTC. Its protein product is CSALPPTSGWEQFF. This rearrangement joins TRBV20-1 to TRBJ2-1, with 10 nucleotides matching TRBD2. The junction had 12 bases not matched to a gene; V was cut back by 6 bases and J by 10 bases. The CDR3 loop spans 14 amino acids. Looked up from germline, CDR1 is DFQATT and CDR2 is SNEGSKA (reference sequence).

This chain uses TRBV5-1 with TRBJ1-1; maybe TRBD1 (6 bases). This CDR3 spans 17 amino acids. Trimming took 4 bases from V and 8 from J, leaving 27 bases between them. CDR1 is SGHRS, CDR2 YFSETQ, per germline. The CDR3 nucleotides read TGCGCCAGCAGCCCAGACCCAGGGGCCGCTCATCCCCGGGAAGCTTTCTTT. Residues: CASSPDPGAAHPREAFF.

This clonotype was seen only a few times. The CDR3 loop reads CASSYDLFTETQYF. The CDR3 nucleotides are TGTGCCAGCAGTTACGACCTATTTACTGAGACCCAGTACTTC. The gene calls are TRBV6-6 and TRBJ2-7; D unclear. The DNA end is more similar to TRBJ2-5, so the J call may be wrong. The CDR3 contains 14 residues. Germline CDR1 MNHNY, CDR2 SVGAGI (reference sequence).